This TCR beta chain was recorded in a study of shared clonotypes between healthy human individuals. The CDR3 runs to 14 residues. The V end was cut by 10 bases, the J end by 1 base, with 15 bases between. CDR1 is MNHNS and CDR2 is SASEGT in the germline V gene. CD4+ cell separation produced CD45RA+ naive and CD45RA-negative memory subsets. Sequenced by immunoSEQ multiplex PCR; TCRdb stores in-frame clones only, minus some. The sample consists of approximately 500,000 clones, 90% to 96% of them appearing once. Remarks on this clone: Its specificity is unknown.

Overall study results and limits: Only blood underwent sampling, and tissue repertoires likely differ.

The sequenced sample consisted of naive CD4+ T cells sorted from blood. Subset here: CD45RA+ positively selected. The sequence was obtained from a young woman in good health. The chain employs TRBV6-1 and TRBJ2-3, with D tentatively TRBD2 (6 bases). The CDR3 reads CATRFAGRTDTQYF. In DNA, the CDR3 is TGTGCCACCCGATTCGCGGGACGCACAGATACGCAGTATTTT.